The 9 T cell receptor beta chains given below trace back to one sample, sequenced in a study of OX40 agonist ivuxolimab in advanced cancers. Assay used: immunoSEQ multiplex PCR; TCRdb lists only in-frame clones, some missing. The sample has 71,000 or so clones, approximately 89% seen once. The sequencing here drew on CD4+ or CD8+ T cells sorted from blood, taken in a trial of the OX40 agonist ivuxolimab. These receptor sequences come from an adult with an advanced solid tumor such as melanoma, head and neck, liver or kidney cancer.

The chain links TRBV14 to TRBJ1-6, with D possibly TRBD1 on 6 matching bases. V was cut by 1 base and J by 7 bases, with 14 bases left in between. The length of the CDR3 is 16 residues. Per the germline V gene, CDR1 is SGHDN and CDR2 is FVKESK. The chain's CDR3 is CASSQGSWTVNSPLHF. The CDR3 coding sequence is TGTGCCAGCAGCCAAGGTTCGTGGACAGTAAATTCACCCCTCCACTTT.

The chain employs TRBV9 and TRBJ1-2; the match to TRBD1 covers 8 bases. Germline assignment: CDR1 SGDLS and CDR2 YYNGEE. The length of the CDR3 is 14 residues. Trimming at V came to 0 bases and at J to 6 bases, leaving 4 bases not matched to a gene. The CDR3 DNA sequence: TGTGCCAGCAGCGTAGCTAGGACAGGGAATGGCTACACCTTC. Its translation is CASSVARTGNGYTF.

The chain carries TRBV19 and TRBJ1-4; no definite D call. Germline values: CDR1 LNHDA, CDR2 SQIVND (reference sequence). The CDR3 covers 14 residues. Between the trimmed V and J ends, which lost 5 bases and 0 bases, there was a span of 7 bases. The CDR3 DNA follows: TGTGCCAGTAGTTCGGCGGCAACTAATGAAAAACTGTTTTTT. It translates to CASSSAATNEKLFF.

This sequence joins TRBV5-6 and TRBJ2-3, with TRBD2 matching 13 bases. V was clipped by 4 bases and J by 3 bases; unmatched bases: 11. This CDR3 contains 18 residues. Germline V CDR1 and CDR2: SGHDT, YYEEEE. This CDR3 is CASSAWGLAGRGTDTQYF. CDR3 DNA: TGTGCCAGCAGCGCCTGGGGACTAGCGGGAAGAGGTACAGATACGCAGTATTTT.

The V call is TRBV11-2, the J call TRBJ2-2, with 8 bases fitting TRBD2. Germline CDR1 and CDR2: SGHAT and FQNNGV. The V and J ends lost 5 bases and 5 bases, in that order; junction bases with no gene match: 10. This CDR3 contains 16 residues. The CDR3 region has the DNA TGTGCCAGCAGCGTAGTGGGCGGGGGGCTTACCGGGGAGCTGTTTTTT. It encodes CASSVVGGGLTGELFF.

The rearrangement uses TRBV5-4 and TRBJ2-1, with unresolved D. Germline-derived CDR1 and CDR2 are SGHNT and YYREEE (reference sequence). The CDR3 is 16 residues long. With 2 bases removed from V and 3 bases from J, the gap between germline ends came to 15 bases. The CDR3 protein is CASSFGGPSNYNEQFF. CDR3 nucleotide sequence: TGTGCCAGCAGCTTCGGCGGCCCTTCCAACTACAATGAGCAGTTCTTC. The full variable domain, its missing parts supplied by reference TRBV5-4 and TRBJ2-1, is ETGVTQSPTHLIKTRGQQVTLRCSSQSGHNTVSWYQQALGQGPQFIFQYYREEENGRGNFPPRFSGLQFPNYSSELNVNALELDDSALYLCASSFGGPSNYNEQFFGPGTRLTVL.

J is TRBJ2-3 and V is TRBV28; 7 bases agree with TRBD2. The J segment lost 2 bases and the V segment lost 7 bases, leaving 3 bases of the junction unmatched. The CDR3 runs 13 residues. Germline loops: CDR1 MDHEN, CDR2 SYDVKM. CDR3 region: CASMSGDTDTQYF. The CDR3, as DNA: TGTGCCAGCATGAGCGGGGACACAGATACGCAGTATTTT.

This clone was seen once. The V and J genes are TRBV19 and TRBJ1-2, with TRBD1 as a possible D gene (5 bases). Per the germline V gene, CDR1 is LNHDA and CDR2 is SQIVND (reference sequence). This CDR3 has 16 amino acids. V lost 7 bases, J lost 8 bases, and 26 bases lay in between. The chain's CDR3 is CASTINFGTGGRGYTF. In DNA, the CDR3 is TGTGCCAGTACCATTAACTTCGGGACGGGTGGAAGGGGCTACACCTTC.

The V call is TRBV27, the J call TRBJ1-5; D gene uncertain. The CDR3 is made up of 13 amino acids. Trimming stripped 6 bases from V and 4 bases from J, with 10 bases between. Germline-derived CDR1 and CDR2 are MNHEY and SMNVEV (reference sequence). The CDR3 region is CASRGWENQPQHF. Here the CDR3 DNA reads TGTGCCAGCAGGGGGTGGGAGAATCAGCCCCAGCATTTT.